This TCR beta chain was sequenced for a study of monozygotic twins with inflammatory bowel disease (dated by TCRdb to the late 2010s). Regarding the study in general: The full study comprised some 30 monozygotic twin pairs: nine German pairs (four IBD-concordant, five IBD-discordant) and 19 IBD-discordant Danish pairs. Each individual had, on average, about 151 000 unique TCRalpha sequences and 181 000 unique TCRbeta sequences available for analysis. Within discordant pairs, disease-associated traits were sought mainly by comparing IBD patients with their genetically identical healthy co-twins.

The library was generated by 5' RACE. Each TCR library was prepared from about 3.5 ug of total RNA. For each sample, cDNA synthesis was carried out in eight separate reactions using SMARTScribe reverse transcriptase. During cDNA synthesis, template switching introduced unique molecular identifiers that contained a 6-nucleotide sample barcode. Two nested PCRs of approximately 16 and 9 cycles amplified the TCRalpha and TCRbeta cDNA, and bead purification followed each PCR. Before amplification, cDNA was treated with uracil DNA-glycosylase and purified using the QIAquick PCR purification kit. The second PCR added Illumina TruSeq-compatible adapters along with sample-specific barcodes. Library quality and concentration were assessed using TapeStation and Qubit, and about 5.2 ng of each library was pooled. Pooled libraries were sequenced on an Illumina HiSeq2500 single-index Rapid Run with 2 x 100 bp reads and custom sequencing primers. Per the original workflow: MiGEC version 1.2.6 was used for UMI-based consensus assembly to correct PCR and sequencing errors. MiXCR version 2.1.1 was used for V(D)J alignment, clonotype assembly and CDR3 extraction. Gene usage, clonotype sharing and MAIT/NKT TCR abundance were normalised by analysing the top 1000, 10 000 and 20 000 clonotypes per sample. After downsampling to 27 000 UMIs, diversity was calculated as the inverse Simpson index using the vegan R package. Paired Mann-Whitney U tests were applied to discordant twin pairs, and Benjamini-Hochberg correction was used for multiple testing. Following TCRdb reprocessing, every CDR3 protein sequence forms one entry, and DNA is not provided. TCRdb, not the original authors, processed these V and J calls. The sample's table covers around 450,000 distinct CDR3 sequences. Approximately 2.4% of the sample rests with the top ten.

As to this clonotype: Its antigen remains unidentified.

From each donor, a 2.5 ml peripheral blood sample was drawn into PAXgene tubes and stored at -80 degrees C. Without T cell sorting, total RNA was isolated from whole blood using the PAXgene blood miRNA kit on an automated QIAcube. Peripheral blood from monozygotic twin pairs concordant or discordant for inflammatory bowel disease was subjected to deep TCRalpha and TCRbeta repertoire profiling with unique molecular barcoding. Smoking habits were recorded for all twin pairs, and individuals were classified as current, former or never smokers. Results and caveats for the whole study, not just this receptor: No single strong signal or clonotype linked to IBD turned up in the results, so the idea that one exists was not supported. No difference in repertoire similarity was observed between concordant and discordant twins, possibly owing to limited statistical power. Different T cell subtypes could not be distinguished in the analysis. A decrease in TCRbeta repertoire diversity, as measured by inverse Simpson index, was observed in IBD patients compared with their healthy co-twins. IBD patients shared fewer clonotypes with other individuals than healthy twins did, most markedly in patients showing signs of disease activity. Because patients received different immunosuppressive treatments, the repertoires may have picked up extra background noise and variability between individuals.

From the germline V gene, CDR1 is LGHNA and CDR2 is YSLEER. The CDR3 has 18 amino acids, counting the end cysteine and phenylalanine. The DNA is not on file. The TCR originated in a human donor with ulcerative colitis or Crohn's disease, or a healthy co-twin of an affected twin (not recorded which). The sample comprised blood. This sequence uses TRBV4-3 and TRBJ2-3; the TRBD2 assignment by TCRdb is unverifiable without DNA. The CDR3 reads as follows: CASSQGLLFEGLADTQYF.